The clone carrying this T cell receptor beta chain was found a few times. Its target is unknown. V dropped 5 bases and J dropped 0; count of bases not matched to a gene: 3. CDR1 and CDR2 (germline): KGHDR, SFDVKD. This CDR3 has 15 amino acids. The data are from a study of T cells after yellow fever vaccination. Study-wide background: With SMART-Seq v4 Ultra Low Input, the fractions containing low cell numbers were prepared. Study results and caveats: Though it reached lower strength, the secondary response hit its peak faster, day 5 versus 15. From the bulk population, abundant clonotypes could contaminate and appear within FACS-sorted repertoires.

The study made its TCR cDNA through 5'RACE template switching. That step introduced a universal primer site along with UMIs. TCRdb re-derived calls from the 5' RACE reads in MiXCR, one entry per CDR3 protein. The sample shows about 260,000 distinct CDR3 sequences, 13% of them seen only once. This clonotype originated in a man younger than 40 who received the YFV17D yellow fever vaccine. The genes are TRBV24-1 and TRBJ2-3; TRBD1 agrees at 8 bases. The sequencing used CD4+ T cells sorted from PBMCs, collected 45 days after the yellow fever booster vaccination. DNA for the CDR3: TGTGCCACCAGTGTGACAGGGGCTAGCACAGATACGCAGTATTTT. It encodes CATSVTGASTDTQYF.